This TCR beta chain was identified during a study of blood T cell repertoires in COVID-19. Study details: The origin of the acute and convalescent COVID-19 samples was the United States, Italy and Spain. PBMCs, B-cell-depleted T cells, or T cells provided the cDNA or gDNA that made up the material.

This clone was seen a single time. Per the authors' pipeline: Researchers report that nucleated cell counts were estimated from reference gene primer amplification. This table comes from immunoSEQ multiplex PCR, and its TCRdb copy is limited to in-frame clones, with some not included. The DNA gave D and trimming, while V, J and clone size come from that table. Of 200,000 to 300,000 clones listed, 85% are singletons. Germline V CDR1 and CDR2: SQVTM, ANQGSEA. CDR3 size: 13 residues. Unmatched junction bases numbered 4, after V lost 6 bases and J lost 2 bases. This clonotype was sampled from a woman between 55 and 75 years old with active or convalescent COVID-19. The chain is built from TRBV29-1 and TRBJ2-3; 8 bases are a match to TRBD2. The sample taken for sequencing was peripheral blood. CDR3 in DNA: TGCAGCGTGCCGGGACTAGTCACAGATACGCAGTATTTT. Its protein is CSVPGLVTDTQYF.